The clone carrying this T cell receptor (beta chain) was observed a single time. In the original workflow: Amplifying reference gene primers gave estimates of nucleated cell counts. Produced via immunoSEQ multiplex PCR; TCRdb's table is partial and in-frame only. V and J calls and clone size follow that table, whereas D and trimming were derived from the DNA. The data contain a few hundred thousand clones, roughly nine tenths of them singletons. The data belong to a study of blood T cell repertoires in COVID-19. This CDR3 is 16 amino acids long. Germline lookup yields CDR1 MDHEN and CDR2 SYDVKM. V lost 5 bases and J lost 9; bases outside the gene matches: 15.

Material for sequencing was peripheral blood. The chain is built from TRBV28 and TRBJ2-1; 8 nucleotides match TRBD2. The sequence came from a woman in her forties who had recovered from COVID-19. This CDR3 is CASSMNSPGLVTEQFF. DNA for the CDR3: TGTGCCAGCAGTATGAACTCCCCGGGACTAGTCACTGAGCAGTTCTTC.